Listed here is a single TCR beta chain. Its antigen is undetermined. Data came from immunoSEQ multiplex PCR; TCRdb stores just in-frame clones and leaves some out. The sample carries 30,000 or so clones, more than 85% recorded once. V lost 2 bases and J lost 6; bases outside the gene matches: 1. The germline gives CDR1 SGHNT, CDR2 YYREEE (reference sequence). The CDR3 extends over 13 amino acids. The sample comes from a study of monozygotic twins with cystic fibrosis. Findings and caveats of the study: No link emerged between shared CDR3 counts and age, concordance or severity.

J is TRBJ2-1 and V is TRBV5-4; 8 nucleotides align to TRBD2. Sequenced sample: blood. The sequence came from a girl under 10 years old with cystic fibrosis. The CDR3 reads CASSFSGVNEQFF. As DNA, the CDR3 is TGTGCCAGCAGCTTTAGCGGGGTCAATGAGCAGTTCTTC. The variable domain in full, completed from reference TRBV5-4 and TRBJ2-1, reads ETGVTQSPTHLIKTRGQQVTLRCSSQSGHNTVSWYQQALGQGPQFIFQYYREEENGRGNFPPRFSGLQFPNYSSELNVNALELDDSALYLCASSFSGVNEQFFGPGTRLTVL.